The TCR beta chain under discussion was sequenced for a study of tumor-infiltrating lymphocytes in localized non-small cell lung cancer. Findings and caveats of the study: Available tissue quantity limited TCR sequencing to a patient subset.

Turning to this clone: Its antigen is not known.

TCRdb's copy holds only in-frame clones and misses some; the assay was immunoSEQ multiplex PCR. Of thousands of clones in the sample, 75% were seen once. The CDR3 extends over 10 amino acids. Germline-derived CDR1 and CDR2 are MNHNS and SASEGT. V gave up 5 bases and J gave up 6 bases, with 5 bases separating them. The TCR comes from a human donor with non-small cell lung cancer. The V and J genes are TRBV6-1 and TRBJ2-7; no reliable D call. Sequencing was performed on uninvolved lung tissue not adjacent to the tumor. CDR3 sequence (DNA): TGTGCCAGCAGTCCCCGCGAGCAGTACTTC. Translated: CASSPREQYF.